The 25 T cell receptor beta chains presented below share a single source sample, sequenced in a study of blood T cells in healthy people across ages. A J-beta primer mix and a sample-barcoded 5' primer were used in a second PCR of roughly 6 to 12 cycles. TCRdb itself ran the 5' RACE reads through MiXCR, one entry per CDR3 protein. Among about 630,000 distinct CDR3 sequences listed, around 21% were seen once. The specimen sequenced was blood. These receptors originate from a man in his 70s in good health.

The V and J genes are TRBV20-1 and TRBJ1-5; D call uncertain. The CDR3 has 13 amino acids. Looked up from germline, CDR1 is DFQATT and CDR2 is SNEGSKA (reference sequence). The V end was cut by 2 bases, the J end by 5 bases, with 10 bases between. The CDR3 is CSARRTAYQPQHF. In nucleotides, the CDR3 is TGCAGTGCTAGAAGGACGGCCTATCAGCCCCAGCATTTT.

The rearrangement links TRBV3-1 to TRBJ2-7, with D possibly being TRBD1 (5 bases). The CDR3 totals 14 residues. V lost 1 base and J 5 bases, leaving 12 bases between the germline ends. Germline CDR1 reads LGHDT; CDR2 reads YNNKEL (reference sequence). The DNA of the CDR3 is TGTGCCAGCAGCCAAGCAAAGGGCAGGGACGAGCAGTACTTC. It specifies CASSQAKGRDEQYF.

This clonotype was counted a few times. The chain links TRBV2 to TRBJ2-5, with 9 positions matching TRBD2. Per the germline V gene, CDR1 is SNHLY and CDR2 is FYNNEI. V was pared by 1 base and J by 1 base, with 4 bases of the junction left unmatched. This CDR3 has 16 amino acids. The CDR3 loop is CASSEVSSGSQETQYF. CDR3 DNA sequence: TGTGCCAGCAGTGAAGTCAGTAGCGGGAGCCAAGAGACCCAGTACTTC. The variable domain in full, with the rest retrieved from reference TRBV2 and TRBJ2-5, is EPEVTQTPSHQVTQMGQEVILRCVPISNHLYFYWYRQILGQKVEFLVSFYNNEISEKSEIFDDQFSVERPDGSNFTLKIRSTKLEDSAMYFCASSEVSSGSQETQYFGPGTRLLVL.

This clonotype was seen many times. The V call is TRBV12-3 or TRBV12-4, the J call TRBJ2-2, with D unclear. This CDR3 has 13 amino acids. V lost 3 bases and J lost 3, with 5 bases in between. The CDR3 region has the DNA TGTGCCAGCAGTTTGAAGTACACCGGGGAGCTGTTTTTT. This sequence encodes CASSLKYTGELFF.

In this sample, this clonotype turned up a few times. The chain employs TRBV29-1 and TRBJ2-5; weak D call: TRBD2 (6 bases). The J call may not be correct, given that the DNA end is closer to TRBJ2-1. This CDR3 has 12 amino acids. Germline V gene sequence: CDR1 SQVTM, CDR2 ANQGSEA. The CDR3 nucleotides read TGCAGCGGGGGTTGGAGGGGCAATGAGCAGTTCTTC. This encodes CSGGWRGNEQFF.

The J gene is TRBJ2-5, the V gene TRBV12-3 or TRBV12-4; D is perhaps TRBD2 (6 bases). The J call may be mistaken, given a closer DNA end match to TRBJ2-1. CDR3 length: 15 residues. This CDR3 is CASSSINPLGGEQFF. CDR3 coding DNA: TGTGCCAGCAGTTCCATCAACCCTCTGGGAGGTGAGCAGTTCTTC.

This clonotype was recorded a few times. The chain uses TRBV9 and TRBJ2-7; TRBD2 agrees at 15 bases. Germline V gives CDR1 SGDLS, CDR2 YYNGEE. The trim removed 4 bases at V and 6 bases at J, leaving 5 bases unmatched. This CDR3 comprises 15 residues. CDR3 region: CASSPGLAGGGEQYF. DNA of the CDR3: TGTGCCAGCAGCCCGGGACTAGCGGGAGGAGGCGAGCAGTACTTC.

This clonotype was recorded only once. J is TRBJ2-7 and V is TRBV6-2 or TRBV6-3; 7 bases are a match to TRBD2. The CDR3 runs to 15 residues. Per germline, CDR1 MNHEY and CDR2 SVGEGT. The V and J ends lost 1 base and 4 bases, in that order; junction bases with no gene match: 7. CDR3 sequence (DNA): TGTGCCAGCAGTTACTTGGTGGGAGGGCCTTACGAGCAGTACTTC. Translating it yields CASSYLVGGPYEQYF.

The rearrangement uses TRBV2 and TRBJ2-4; the match to TRBD1 covers 9 bases. Per germline, CDR1 SNHLY and CDR2 FYNNEI. V lost 10 bases, J lost 0 bases, and 10 bases stayed unmatched. The CDR3 loop spans 16 amino acids. Written as DNA, the CDR3 is TGTGCCAACGCCGGGACAGGGACTTTAGCCAAAAACATTCAGTACTTC. It encodes CANAGTGTLAKNIQYF. Full variable domain (missing parts from reference TRBV2 and TRBJ2-4): EPEVTQTPSHQVTQMGQEVILRCVPISNHLYFYWYRQILGQKVEFLVSFYNNEISEKSEIFDDQFSVERPDGSNFTLKIRSTKLEDSAMYFCANAGTGTLAKNIQYFGAGTRLSVL.

This clonotype has a handful of counts. The chain links TRBV3-1 to TRBJ2-2, with D uncertain. The CDR3 is made up of 14 amino acids. The V gene's germline CDR1 is LGHDT and CDR2 YNNKEL (reference sequence). Trimming pared 5 bases from V and 3 bases from J, leaving 10 bases between. The CDR3 here is CASSSGRYTGELFF. CDR3 DNA: TGTGCCAGCAGCTCCGGGCGGTACACCGGGGAGCTGTTTTTT. Based on the CDR3 plus reference TRBV3-1 and TRBJ2-2, the full variable domain is DTAVSQTPKYLVTQMGNDKSIKCEQNLGHDTMYWYKQDSKKFLKIMFSYNNKELIINETVPNRFSPKSPDKAHLNLHINSLELGDSAVYFCASSSGRYTGELFFGEGSRLTVL.

The chain uses TRBV3-1 and TRBJ2-1; D is undetermined. V gave up 3 bases and J gave up 7 bases, with 7 bases separating them. The CDR3 loop spans 12 amino acids. The germline CDR1 and CDR2 sequences are LGHDT and YNNKEL (reference sequence). CDR3 DNA: TGTGCCAGCAGCCACCACCCTAATGAGCAGTTCTTC. It is translated as CASSHHPNEQFF.

CDR3 loop: CASSLSGQHEQYF. The CDR3 bases are TGCGCCAGCAGCTTGTCGGGACAGCATGAGCAGTACTTC. This chain uses TRBV5-1 with TRBJ2-5; 7 bases are shared with TRBD1. V dropped 1 base and J dropped 11; count of bases not matched to a gene: 8. Per germline, CDR1 SGHRS and CDR2 YFSETQ. CDR3 length: 13 amino acids.

V is TRBV7-2 and J is TRBJ1-1; 7 nucleotides line up with TRBD1. CDR1 is SGHTA and CDR2 is FQGNSA in the germline V gene. The CDR3 spans 15 residues. J gave up 0 bases and V 8 bases, and 9 bases lay outside the gene matches. The CDR3: CASRPEGAVNTEAFF. CDR3 coding DNA: TGTGCCAGCCGCCCTGAGGGGGCGGTGAACACTGAAGCTTTCTTT.

CDR3 protein: CASSLQLGETQYF. The CDR3 coding sequence is TGCGCCAGCAGCTTACAGCTGGGTGAGACCCAGTACTTC. The chain combines TRBV5-1 with TRBJ2-5; unclear D gene. The CDR3 has 13 residues. In germline, CDR1 is SGHRS, CDR2 YFSETQ. Trimming cost V 2 bases and J 5 bases, with 10 bases left between them. Drawing the rest from reference TRBV5-1 and TRBJ2-5, the complete variable domain is KAGVTQTPRYLIKTRGQQVTLSCSPISGHRSVSWYQQTPGQGLQFLFEYFSETQRNKGNFPGRFSGRQFSNSRSEMNVSTLELGDSALYLCASSLQLGETQYFGPGTRLLVL.

This rearrangement joins TRBV30 to TRBJ1-1, with no clear D. Germline V CDR1 and CDR2: GTSNPN, SVGIG (reference sequence). V lost 0 bases, J lost 3 bases, and 8 bases lay in between. The CDR3 runs to 13 residues. CDR3 DNA sequence: TGTGCCTGGAGTGTACGCACAGACACTGAAGCTTTCTTT. Protein product: CAWSVRTDTEAFF.

V and J are TRBV4-1 and TRBJ2-5; TRBD1 agrees at 7 bases. Germline CDR1 and CDR2: MGHRA and YSYEKL. V lost 2 bases, J lost 5 bases, and 5 bases stayed unmatched. There are 14 residues in the CDR3. DNA for the CDR3: TGCGCCAGCAGCCAAAGTCAGGGGGTCGAGACCCAGTACTTC. This codes for CASSQSQGVETQYF.

The table lists this clonotype with a few counts. The chain uses TRBV7-9 and TRBJ2-6; D not resolved. Germline V lookup: CDR1 SEHNR, CDR2 FQNEAQ (reference sequence). Trimming removed 1 base from V and 3 bases from J, with 4 bases in between. This CDR3 region has 14 residues. The CDR3 nucleotides read TGTGCCAGCAGCTTAGTGATTGGGGCCAACGTCCTGACTTTC. This encodes CASSLVIGANVLTF.

This clonotype was detected only a few times. V gene TRBV28 combines with J gene TRBJ1-2, with no clear D. V was cut by 10 bases and J by 1 base, with 22 bases left in between. CDR1 is MDHEN and CDR2 is SYDVKM in the germline V gene. This CDR3 contains 16 residues. The CDR3 sequence: CATWGRIYIFNYGYTF. The CDR3 DNA reads as TGTGCCACTTGGGGTCGAATATACATTTTTAACTATGGCTACACCTTC.

This clonotype occurred a few times. The conserved final phenylalanine or tryptophan is absent from the CDR3, which likely points to a read error. The rearrangement links TRBV7-2 to TRBJ2-4, with 9 bases aligning to TRBD1. The CDR3 runs to 14 residues. V gave up 1 base and J gave up 8 bases; unmatched junction bases: 3. Per the germline V gene, CDR1 is SGHTA and CDR2 is FQGNSA. The CDR3 spells CASSLGQGVDIQYL. The CDR3 DNA sequence: TGTGCCAGCAGCTTAGGACAGGGGGTAGACATTCAGTACCTC.

CDR3 coding DNA: TGTGCCAGCATCCGGCAAGCGGGACACTACGAGCAGTACTTC. It encodes CASIRQAGHYEQYF. The chain has TRBV6-5 and TRBJ2-5, with a possible D match to TRBD2 (7 bases). The closer fit of TRBJ2-7 to the DNA end suggests the J call may be wrong. CDR3 size: 14 residues. Germline V gene data show CDR1 as MNHEY and CDR2 as SVGAGI.

This clonotype was seen ten or more times. The chain combines TRBV25-1 with TRBJ1-4; D ambiguous. CDR1 is MGHDK, CDR2 SYGVNS, per germline. Deletions cut 5 bases from V and 3 bases from J, with 13 bases between. The CDR3 is 15 residues long. CDR3 amino acids: CASSRARAANEKLFF. The CDR3 DNA sequence: TGTGCCAGCAGTCGGGCCCGGGCGGCTAATGAAAAACTGTTTTTT.

The rearrangement links TRBV28 to TRBJ1-4, with D perhaps matching TRBD1 (5 bases). Per the germline V gene, CDR1 is MDHEN and CDR2 is SYDVKM. CDR3 length: 15 residues. V was clipped by 1 base and J by 8 bases, with 14 bases between them. In DNA form, the CDR3 reads TGTGCCAGCAGTTTATTTGCAGGGTTTGGGGAAAAACTGTTTTTT. Amino acid sequence: CASSLFAGFGEKLFF.

This clonotype has more than one count but fewer than ten. This chain uses TRBV20-1 with TRBJ2-1, with D perhaps matching TRBD2 (6 bases). The germline gives CDR1 DFQATT, CDR2 SNEGSKA (reference sequence). The CDR3 is 15 residues long. V dropped 4 bases and J dropped 2 bases, with 15 bases sitting between them. This CDR3 is CSAKRLAPPYNEQFF. The CDR3 DNA is TGCAGTGCTAAGAGGCTAGCGCCGCCCTACAATGAGCAGTTCTTC.

This clonotype was seen repeatedly, ten times or more. The V call is TRBV27, the J call TRBJ2-3; D unclear. Germline CDR1 reads MNHEY; CDR2 reads SMNVEV (reference sequence). V lost 3 bases to trimming and J lost 0 bases, with 10 bases between them. The CDR3 is 15 amino acids. The CDR3 sequence: CASSFSRISTDTQYF. The CDR3 nucleotides are TGTGCCAGCAGTTTCTCCAGGATCAGCACAGATACGCAGTATTTT.

The V call is TRBV20-1, the J call TRBJ2-5, with 7 nucleotides matching TRBD1. V shed 2 bases, J shed 5 bases, and the junction held 11 bases outside the gene matches. The CDR3 loop spans 15 amino acids. Germline V gene sequence: CDR1 DFQATT, CDR2 SNEGSKA (reference sequence). The CDR3 nucleotides are TGCAGTGCTAGATCCCGGTCAGGGGGTGACGAGACCCAGTACTTC. Its protein product is CSARSRSGGDETQYF.